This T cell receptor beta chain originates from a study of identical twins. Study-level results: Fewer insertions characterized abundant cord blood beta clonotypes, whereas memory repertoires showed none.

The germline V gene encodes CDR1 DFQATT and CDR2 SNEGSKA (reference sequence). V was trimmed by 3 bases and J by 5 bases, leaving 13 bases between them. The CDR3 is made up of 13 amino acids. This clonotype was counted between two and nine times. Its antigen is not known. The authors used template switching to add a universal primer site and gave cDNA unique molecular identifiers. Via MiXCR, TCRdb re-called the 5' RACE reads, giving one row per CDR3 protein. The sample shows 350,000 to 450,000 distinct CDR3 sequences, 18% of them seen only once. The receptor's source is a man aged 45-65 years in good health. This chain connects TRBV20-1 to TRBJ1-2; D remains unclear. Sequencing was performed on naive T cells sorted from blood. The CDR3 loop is CSASVESGYGYTF. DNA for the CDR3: TGCAGTGCTAGCGTCGAATCGGGGTATGGCTACACCTTC.